This is a list of T cell receptor beta chains from one sample in a study of blood T cell repertoires in COVID-19. Generated by immunoSEQ multiplex PCR, the TCRdb table keeps only in-frame clones and is missing some. The sample consists of approximately 190,000 clones, 82% of them appearing once. Sequencing was done on a sample of peripheral blood. These receptors were obtained from a woman in her sixties with COVID-19, enrolled during active disease. CDR3s include the opening cysteine and the closing phenylalanine or tryptophan.

V gene | CDR3 protein
TRBV7-8 | CASSEPQSGSWYTQYF
TRBV24-1 | CATPRDSPFATNEKLFF
TRBV7-3 | CASSLRLNNEQFF
TRBV28 | CASSSLPGGGNTIYF
TRBV5-1 | CASSSPGDEQYF
TRBV10-3 | CASLHGTAMGTEAFF
TRBV28 | CASKANQVSPLHF
TRBV7-9 | CASSSERGPSTDTQYF
TRBV7-9 | CASGPGGGAVQPQHF
TRBV4-2 | CASSQDVGQGSGNTIYF
TRBV6-2/TRBV6-3 | CASSGNRGLMIYGYTF
TRBV6-6 | CASRPDGQARSRAFF
TRBV24-1 | CATSDSSGTFNQPQHF
TRBV5-1 | CASSPWVTETSYEQYF
TRBV9 | CASSGGTRTADTQYF
TRBV6-5 | CASRHSTGTAEAFF
TRBV3-1/TRBV3-2 | CASSQGPGFKTKGLGYTF
TRBV18 | CATRNPERNEKLFF
TRBV15 | CATSTGDRVLGKLFF
TRBV2 | CASNKGDSGNTIYF
TRBV28 | CASSSVLGPKMNTEAFF
TRBV19 | CASTSGQGNSPLHF
TRBV4-2 | CASSGASRDRDTGELFF
TRBV3-1/TRBV3-2 | CASSQVLGGDQPQHF
TRBV23-1 | CASSPGTEDEKLFF
TRBV7-2 | CASRVAGSNNEQFF
TRBV28 | CASSSGQGGNQPQHF
TRBV19 | CASSPRDRGVYGYTF
TRBV2 | CASSALAGGSTDTQYF
TRBV2 | CASIYGLGETQYF
TRBV3-1/TRBV3-2 | CASSQEGARGYTF
TRBV24-1 | CATSGGIGYTF
TRBV27 | CASSLRGGQSYEQYF
TRBV2 | CASNARTVNSPLHF
TRBV2 | CASSDEGGGGQGWRRDQPQHF
TRBV7-9 | CASSKSQGALHQPQHF
TRBV7-2 | CASSPQTPLKFF
TRBV28 | CASSPSLSPYSNQPQHF
TRBV5-4 | CASRYLAGGRQKTYEQYF
TRBV27 | CASSSTGRTGLEVIMNTEAFF
TRBV19 | CASSPTRAGYTF
TRBV3-1/TRBV3-2 | CASSQVGSGFNYGYTF
TRBV7-9 | CASSSSIVTGGGYTF
TRBV28 | CASSSQVAGELFF
TRBV4-1 | CASSQVVRGYEQYF
TRBV3-1/TRBV3-2 | CASSQVRDRGNSPLHF
TRBV9 | CASSALVTNTGELFF
TRBV28 | CASSPSRGRGPQHF
TRBV10-1 | CASSDRNTEAFF
TRBV6-2/TRBV6-3 | CASSYVPSRGEQYF
TRBV15 | CATSGNLDRGLEAFF
TRBV5-4 | CASSARGIGGETQYF
TRBV27 | CASRPEGTGVNTEAFF
TRBV27 | CATKAGGRGYTF
TRBV6-5 | CASSHTLAGYTF
TRBV6-2/TRBV6-3 | CASTPSQGTTYEQYF
TRBV6-2/TRBV6-3 | CASSVGGGTQTQYF
TRBV5-4 | CASSSLAGANLNTGELFF
TRBV7-2 | CASSPDYGTGTYEQYF